This TCR beta chain is drawn from a study of siplizumab effects on memory and regulatory T cells. General study results and limits: Proliferating Tregs in siplizumab cultures were never verified as suppressive. The drug siplizumab significantly decreased the alloreactive sequences that could be traced to unstimulated CD4+ memory cells. Apparently more diverse than memory cells, naive T cells also seemed major alloresponse contributors.

Around 9.1 x 10^4 TCR templates per sample were sequenced. Profiled with immunoSEQ multiplex PCR; TCRdb holds only in-frame clones, not every one. The repertoire includes about 100,000 clones, approximately 91% of them detected once, and 0.14% to 0.15% sits in the top ten. Note on this clone: The antigen remains undetermined.

V was cut by 4 bases and J by 3 bases, with 10 bases left in between. CDR1 and CDR2 from the germline V gene are LNHDA and SQIVND (reference sequence). This CDR3 has 14 residues. This sequence joins TRBV19 and TRBJ1-5, with D perhaps TRBD1 (5 bases). This sequence was found in a human donor in good health. The sample comprised CD4+ T cells sorted from blood. The CDR3 protein is CASSRDANNQPQHF. The CDR3 nucleotides are TGTGCCAGTAGTAGGGACGCAAACAATCAGCCCCAGCATTTT.